This paragraph covers one TCR beta chain sequence. The data stem from a study of blood T cell repertoires in COVID-19. Study as a whole: Samples taken during acute and convalescent COVID-19 were collected in the United States, Italy and Spain.

The V gene end was trimmed by 6 bases and the J gene end by 1 base; junction bases not matched to a gene: 15. The CDR3 extends over 18 amino acids. Germline V gives CDR1 MNHEY, CDR2 SMNVEV (reference sequence). Produced via immunoSEQ multiplex PCR; TCRdb's table is partial and in-frame only. The table lists around 130,000 clones, over 65% of them singletons, with under 4% in the top ten. This clonotype was obtained from a man in his sixties with acute or convalescent COVID-19. The rearrangement joins TRBV27 to TRBJ1-1, with 9 bases fitting TRBD1. Sequenced input: peripheral blood. The CDR3 DNA reads as TGTGCCAGCAGCCAGAGAACAGGGGGCCATCACCCGAACACTGAAGCTTTCTTT. Protein: CASSQRTGGHHPNTEAFF.